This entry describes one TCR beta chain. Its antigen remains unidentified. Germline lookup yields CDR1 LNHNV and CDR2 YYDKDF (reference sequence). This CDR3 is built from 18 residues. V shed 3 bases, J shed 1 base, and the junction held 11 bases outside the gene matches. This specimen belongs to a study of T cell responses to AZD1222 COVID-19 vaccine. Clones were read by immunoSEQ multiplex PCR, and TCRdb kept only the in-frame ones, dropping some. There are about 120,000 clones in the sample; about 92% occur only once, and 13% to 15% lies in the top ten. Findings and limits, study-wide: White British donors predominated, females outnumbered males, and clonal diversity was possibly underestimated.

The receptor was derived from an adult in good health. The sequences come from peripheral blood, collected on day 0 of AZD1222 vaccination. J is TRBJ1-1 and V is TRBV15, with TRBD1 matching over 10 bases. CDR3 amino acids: CATSRGRQGARENTEAFF. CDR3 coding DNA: TGTGCCACCAGCAGGGGACGACAGGGGGCCAGGGAGAACACTGAAGCTTTCTTT.